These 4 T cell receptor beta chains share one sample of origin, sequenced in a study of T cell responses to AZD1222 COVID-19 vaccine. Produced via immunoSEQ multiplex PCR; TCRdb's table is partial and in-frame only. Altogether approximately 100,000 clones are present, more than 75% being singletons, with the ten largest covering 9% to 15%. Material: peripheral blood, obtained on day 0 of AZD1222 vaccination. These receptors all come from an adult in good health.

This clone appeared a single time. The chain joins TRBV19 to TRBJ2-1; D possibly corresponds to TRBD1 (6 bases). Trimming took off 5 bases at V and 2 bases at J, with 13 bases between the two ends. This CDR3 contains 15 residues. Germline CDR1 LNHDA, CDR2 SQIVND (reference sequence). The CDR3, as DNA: TGTGCCAGTAGTGCCGACAGGAGTGCCTACAATGAGCAGTTCTTC. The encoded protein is CASSADRSAYNEQFF.

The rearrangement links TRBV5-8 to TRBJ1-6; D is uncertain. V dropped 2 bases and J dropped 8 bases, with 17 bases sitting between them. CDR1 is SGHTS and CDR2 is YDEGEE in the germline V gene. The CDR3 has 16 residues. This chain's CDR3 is CASSLNSSPADSPLHF. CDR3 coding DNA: TGTGCCAGCAGCTTAAACAGCTCACCCGCGGATTCACCCCTCCACTTT.

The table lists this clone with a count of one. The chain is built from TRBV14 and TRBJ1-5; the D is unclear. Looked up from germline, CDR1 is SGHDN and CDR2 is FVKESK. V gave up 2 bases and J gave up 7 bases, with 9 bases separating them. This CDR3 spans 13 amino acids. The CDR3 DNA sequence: TGTGCCAGCAGCCAATCCATGGAGCAGCCCCAGCATTTT. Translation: CASSQSMEQPQHF.

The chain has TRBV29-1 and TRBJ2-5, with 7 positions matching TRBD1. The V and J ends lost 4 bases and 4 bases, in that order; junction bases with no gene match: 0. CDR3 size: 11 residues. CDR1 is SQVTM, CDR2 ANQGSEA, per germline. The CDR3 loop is CSVGTGETQYF. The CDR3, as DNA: TGCAGCGTTGGGACAGGAGAGACCCAGTACTTC.